This T cell receptor (beta chain) was captured by sequencing in a study of blood T cell repertoires in COVID-19. Study at large: PBMCs, B-cell-depleted T cells, or T cells were the source of the cDNA or gDNA that made up the material.

The authors' processing: Amplification of reference gene primers provided the estimated nucleated cell counts. Clones were read by immunoSEQ multiplex PCR, and TCRdb kept only the in-frame ones, dropping some. That table supplies the V and J calls and clone size; D and trimming were determined from the DNA. The sample has 350,000 to 400,000 clones; 86% are singletons. Looked up from germline, CDR1 is SGDLS and CDR2 is YYNGEE. CDR3 length: 16 amino acids. The junction had 3 bases not matched to a gene; V was cut back by 4 bases and J by 2 bases. The chain is built from TRBV9 and TRBJ2-5; TRBD2 matches 15 bases. The origin of this receptor is a woman aged 60-75 years with COVID-19, enrolled during active disease. The sequenced sample consisted of peripheral blood. The CDR3 protein is CASSSGLAGGQETQYF. CDR3 nucleotides: TGTGCCAGCAGCTCCGGACTAGCGGGGGGGCAAGAGACCCAGTACTTC.